Presented here are 14 T cell receptor beta chains from one specimen sequenced in a study of blood T cell repertoires in COVID-19. Profiled with immunoSEQ multiplex PCR; TCRdb holds only in-frame clones, not every one. Of some 180,000 clones listed, around 91% are singletons. The sequenced sample consisted of peripheral blood. The receptor source for this set is a man aged 50 or older with acute or convalescent COVID-19.

The chain employs TRBV29-1 and TRBJ2-1; 7 bases align to TRBD2. Germline loops: CDR1 SQVTM, CDR2 ANQGSEA. V was clipped by 7 bases and J by 0 bases; unmatched bases: 12. CDR3 size: 16 residues. The CDR3 DNA follows: TGCAGCGCCATAGATCGCCTAGCGGTCTCCTACAATGAGCAGTTCTTC. This sequence encodes CSAIDRLAVSYNEQFF.

The chain links TRBV6-6 to TRBJ1-5, with D maybe TRBD1 (5 bases). CDR3 length: 15 amino acids. Germline V gene sequence: CDR1 MNHNY, CDR2 SVGAGI (reference sequence). Trimming removed 3 bases at V and 2 bases at J, with 11 bases between. CDR3 in DNA: TGTGCCAGCAGTTATTCAGGGAATGGCAATCAGCCCCAGCATTTT. It is translated as CASSYSGNGNQPQHF.

The V gene is TRBV5-1, the J gene TRBJ2-5; TRBD1 agrees at 7 bases. With 0 bases clipped from V and 1 base from J, the junction kept 6 bases outside the gene matches. This CDR3 has 16 amino acids. Germline values: CDR1 SGHRS, CDR2 YFSETQ. Here the CDR3 reads CASSLEPQGVQETQYF. The CDR3 DNA sequence: TGCGCCAGCAGCTTGGAACCCCAGGGGGTCCAAGAGACCCAGTACTTC.

The rearrangement joins TRBV9 to TRBJ2-2; TRBD2 agrees at 10 bases. Germline CDR1 is SGDLS and CDR2 is YYNGEE. There are 15 residues in the CDR3. V was pared by 3 bases and J by 5 bases, with 4 bases of the junction left unmatched. The CDR3, as DNA: TGTGCCAGCAGCGGCACTAGCGGGGAGACCGGGGAGCTGTTTTTT. Translation gives CASSGTSGETGELFF.

The V gene is TRBV21-1, the J gene TRBJ1-2; TRBD1, the D gene given by the table, was not confirmed from the DNA. TRBV21-1 is a recognized pseudogene. The CDR3 has 12 amino acids. In DNA form, the CDR3 reads TGTGCCCTCAGGCAGTCCCTTAGGGGCTACACCTTC. The encoded protein is CALRQSLRGYTF.

The chain is built from TRBV18 and TRBJ1-1, with D unresolved. The germline CDR1 and CDR2 sequences are KGHSH and LQKENI. This CDR3 comprises 16 residues. The V and J ends lost 4 bases and 4 bases respectively, with 19 bases between them. The CDR3 DNA is TGTGCCAGCTCACTGGGCCAGGAGGGTACGGGCACTGAAGCTTTCTTT. Translated, it gives CASSLGQEGTGTEAFF.

V gene TRBV19 combines with J gene TRBJ1-2; possible D gene TRBD1, 5 bases. Germline assignment: CDR1 LNHDA and CDR2 SQIVND (reference sequence). The germline V and J ends were trimmed by 3 bases and 3 bases, with 8 bases remaining between them. The CDR3 extends over 13 amino acids. DNA of the CDR3: TGTGCCAGTAGTATCGCGGGGGACTATGGCTACACCTTC. As protein: CASSIAGDYGYTF.

The chain links TRBV7-2 to TRBJ1-5; D gene unclear. This CDR3 has 12 amino acids. V was pared by 2 bases and J by 7 bases, with 6 bases between. From germline, CDR1 is SGHTA and CDR2 FQGNSA. CDR3 nucleotides: TGTGCCAGCAGCTTACCGGGACAGCCCCAGCATTTT. Protein: CASSLPGQPQHF.

This chain's CDR3 is CASSEFVHRYF. DNA of the CDR3: TGTGCCAGCAGTGAATTCGTACACCGGTACTTC. The chain is built from TRBV6-1 and TRBJ2-7; unclear D gene. Looked up from germline, CDR1 is MNHNS and CDR2 is SASEGT. V dropped 2 bases and J dropped 12 bases, with 11 bases sitting between them. CDR3 length: 11 amino acids.

The CDR3, as DNA: TGTGCCAGTAGTGTCGGACAGGGGGATGAGCAGTTCTTC. Translating it yields CASSVGQGDEQFF. The V gene is TRBV19, the J gene TRBJ2-1; 10 nucleotides align to TRBD1. V lost 5 bases and J lost 8; bases outside the gene matches: 3. Germline V gene sequence: CDR1 LNHDA, CDR2 SQIVND (reference sequence). The CDR3 has 13 amino acids.

The chain combines TRBV9 with TRBJ1-1, with unresolved D. Per the germline V gene, CDR1 is SGDLS and CDR2 is YYNGEE. The V and J ends lost 0 bases and 5 bases respectively, with 11 bases between them. The CDR3 contains 14 residues. Here the CDR3 reads CASSVGLDKTEAFF. CDR3 sequence (DNA): TGTGCCAGCAGCGTAGGACTAGACAAAACTGAAGCTTTCTTT.

The chain employs TRBV10-3 and TRBJ1-1, with a weak D call TRBD1 (6 bases). The germline gives CDR1 ENHRY, CDR2 SYGVKD. This CDR3 has 12 amino acids. V dropped 10 bases and J dropped 4 bases, with 13 bases sitting between them. The CDR3 protein is CATTGPGTEAFF. Written as DNA, the CDR3 is TGTGCCACTACAGGGCCGGGCACTGAAGCTTTCTTT.

The chain combines TRBV12-3 or TRBV12-4 with TRBJ1-5, with D possibly matching TRBD1 (5 bases). The V end lost 2 bases, the J end lost 4 bases, and 6 bases lay between the germline ends. This CDR3 comprises 13 residues. The CDR3 loop reads CASSLQGNQPQHF. The CDR3 region has the DNA TGTGCCAGCAGTTTACAGGGAAATCAGCCCCAGCATTTT.

The V gene is TRBV2, the J gene TRBJ1-5, with D possibly matching TRBD1 (5 bases). Per germline, CDR1 SNHLY and CDR2 FYNNEI. CDR3 length: 16 residues. Trimming pared 4 bases from V and 5 bases from J, leaving 18 bases between. The CDR3: CASSVGQGNLHQPQHF. Written as DNA, the CDR3 is TGTGCCAGCAGTGTGGGCCAGGGTAATCTGCATCAGCCCCAGCATTTT. The variable domain in full, with the rest retrieved from reference TRBV2 and TRBJ1-5, is EPEVTQTPSHQVTQMGQEVILRCVPISNHLYFYWYRQILGQKVEFLVSFYNNEISEKSEIFDDQFSVERPDGSNFTLKIRSTKLEDSAMYFCASSVGQGNLHQPQHFGDGTRLSIL.